The 5 T cell receptor beta chains in this list originate from one sample, sequenced in a study of CD8 T cells in ankylosing spondylitis. MiXCR was run by TCRdb on the 5' RACE reads, yielding one entry per CDR3 protein. The sample consists of around 320,000 distinct CDR3 sequences, less than 25% of them appearing once. Sequencing was carried out using blood, either unsorted or a sorted T cell fraction (not recorded which). The source of these receptors is a female donor with ankylosing spondylitis or in good health (not recorded which).

The chain uses TRBV6-2 or TRBV6-3 and TRBJ2-3; unclear D gene. The V gene lost 5 bases and the J gene lost 0 bases, with 15 bases spanning the gap. The CDR3 runs 16 residues. Germline V gene data show CDR1 as MNHEY and CDR2 as SVGEGT. CDR3 sequence reads: CASSHGSFSSTDTQYF. In DNA form, the CDR3 reads TGTGCCAGCAGTCACGGAAGTTTTAGTAGCACAGATACGCAGTATTTT.

This clonotype was observed many times. The chain recombines TRBV7-2 with TRBJ1-2, with unresolved D. Trimming left V 4 bases short and J 7 bases short, with 25 bases between. The CDR3 is 17 residues long. CDR1 is SGHTA, CDR2 FQGNSA, per germline. Here the CDR3 DNA reads TGTGCCAGCAGCTCAGGAGACTCAGTCAGGTCGCTGGGTGGCTACACCTTC. This gives the protein CASSSGDSVRSLGGYTF.

This chain uses TRBV6-5 with TRBJ1-3, with D maybe TRBD1 (5 bases). In germline, CDR1 is MNHEY, CDR2 SVGAGI. The CDR3 has 19 amino acids. Trimming stripped 1 base from V and 4 bases from J, with 23 bases between. The CDR3 is CASSYYSVSSGSEGNTIYF. CDR3 sequence (DNA): TGTGCCAGCAGTTACTATTCCGTCTCGTCAGGGTCTGAAGGAAACACCATATATTTT.

The chain recombines TRBV7-9 with TRBJ2-3, with D possibly being TRBD1 (5 bases). The ends were cut back, 5 bases at V and 5 bases at J, with 17 bases in the middle. CDR1 is SEHNR and CDR2 is FQNEAQ in the germline V gene (reference sequence). The CDR3 consists of 15 residues. The CDR3 region is CASSRTRGAKDTQYF. The DNA for the CDR3 is TGTGCCAGCAGCCGGACAAGGGGCGCAAAAGATACGCAGTATTTT.

The chain is built from TRBV6-1 and TRBJ2-7, with TRBD1 identical over 7 bases. The J segment lost 1 base and the V segment lost 5 bases, leaving 8 bases of the junction unmatched. CDR3 length equals 15 residues. Germline lookup yields CDR1 MNHNS and CDR2 SASEGT. The CDR3 sequence: CASSTYRGPSYEQYF. The CDR3 nucleotides are TGTGCCAGCAGTACCTACAGGGGCCCATCCTACGAGCAGTACTTC.